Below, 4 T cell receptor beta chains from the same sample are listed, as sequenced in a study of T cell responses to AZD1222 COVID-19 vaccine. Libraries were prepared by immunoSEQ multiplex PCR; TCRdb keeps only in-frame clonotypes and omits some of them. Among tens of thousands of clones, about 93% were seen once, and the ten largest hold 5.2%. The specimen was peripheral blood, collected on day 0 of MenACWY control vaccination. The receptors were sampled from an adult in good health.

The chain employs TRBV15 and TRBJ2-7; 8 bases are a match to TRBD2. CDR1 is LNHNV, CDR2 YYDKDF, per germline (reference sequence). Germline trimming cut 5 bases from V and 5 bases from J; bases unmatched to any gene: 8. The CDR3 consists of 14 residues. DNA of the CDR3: TGTGCCACCAGCGATACCGGGAGGGCCAACGAGCAGTACTTC. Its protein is CATSDTGRANEQYF. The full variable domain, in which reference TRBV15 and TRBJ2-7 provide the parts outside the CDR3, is DAMVIQNPRYQVTQFGKPVTLSCSQTLNHNVMYWYQQKSSQAPKLLFHYYDKDFNNEADTPDNFQSRRPNTSFCFLDIRSPGLGDTAMYLCATSDTGRANEQYFGPGTRLTVT.

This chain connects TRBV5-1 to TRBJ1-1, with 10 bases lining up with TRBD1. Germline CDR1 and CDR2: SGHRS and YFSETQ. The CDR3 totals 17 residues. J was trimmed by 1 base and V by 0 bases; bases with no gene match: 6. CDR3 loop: CASSLAPGTGENTEAFF. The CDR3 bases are TGCGCCAGCAGCTTGGCCCCGGGGACAGGGGAGAACACTGAAGCTTTCTTT.

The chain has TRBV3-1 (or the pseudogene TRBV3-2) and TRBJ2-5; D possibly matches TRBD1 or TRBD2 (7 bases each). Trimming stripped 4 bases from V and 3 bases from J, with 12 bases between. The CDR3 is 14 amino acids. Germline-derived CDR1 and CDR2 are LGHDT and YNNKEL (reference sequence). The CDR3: CASSPGGGEETQYF. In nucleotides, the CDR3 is TGTGCCAGCAGCCCAGGGGGAGGGGAAGAGACCCAGTACTTC.

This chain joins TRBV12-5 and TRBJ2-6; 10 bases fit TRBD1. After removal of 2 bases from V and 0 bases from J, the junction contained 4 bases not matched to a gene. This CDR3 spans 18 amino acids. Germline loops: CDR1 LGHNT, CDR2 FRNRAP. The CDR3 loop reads CASGLTGQGFSGANVLTF. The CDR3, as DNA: TGTGCTAGTGGTTTGACGGGACAGGGGTTCTCTGGGGCCAACGTCCTGACTTTC.